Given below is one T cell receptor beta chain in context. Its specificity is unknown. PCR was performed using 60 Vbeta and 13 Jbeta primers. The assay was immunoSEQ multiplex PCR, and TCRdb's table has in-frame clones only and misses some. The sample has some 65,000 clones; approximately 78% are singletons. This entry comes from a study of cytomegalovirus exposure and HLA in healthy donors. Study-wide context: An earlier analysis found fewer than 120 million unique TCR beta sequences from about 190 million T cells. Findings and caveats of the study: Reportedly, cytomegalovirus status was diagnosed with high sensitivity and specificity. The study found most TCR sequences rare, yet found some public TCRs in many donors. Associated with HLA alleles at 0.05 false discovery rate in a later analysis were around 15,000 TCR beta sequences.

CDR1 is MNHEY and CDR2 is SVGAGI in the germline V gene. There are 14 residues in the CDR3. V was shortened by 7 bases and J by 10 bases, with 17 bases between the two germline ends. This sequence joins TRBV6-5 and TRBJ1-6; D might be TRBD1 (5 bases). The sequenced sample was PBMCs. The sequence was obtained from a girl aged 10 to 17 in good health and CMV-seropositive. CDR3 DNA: TGTGCCAGCACCTTACTTCGACAGACGTCACCCCTCCACTTT. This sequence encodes CASTLLRQTSPLHF.